A single sample gave rise to the 28 T cell receptor beta chains below, sequenced in a study of regulatory T cells in long-lasting Graves disease. This sample's time point: newly diagnosed GD, antithyroid drugs for less than 3 months. TCR sequences were obtained from RNA taken from PBMCs. Construction of TCR beta libraries relied on iRepertoire HTBI primers and on Arm-PCR targeting CDR3 regions. TCRdb re-derived calls from the multiplex PCR reads in MiXCR, one entry per CDR3 protein. This sample yields 500,000 or so distinct CDR3 sequences, of which 12% to 15% are seen a single time; about a sixth belongs to the top ten. These sequences were also reported in another study, on T cells in Graves' hyperthyroidism and ophthalmopathy.

The sample consisted of peripheral blood mononuclear cells (PBMCs), taken at new diagnosis, from a patient treated with antithyroid drugs. Every receptor here comes from a woman aged 50 to 65 with Graves disease.

The V and J genes are TRBV7-2 and TRBJ2-7, with 8 bases lining up with TRBD2. Trimming cost V 4 bases and J 4 bases; bases outside gene matches: 6. This CDR3 is built from 14 residues. Germline lookup yields CDR1 SGHTA and CDR2 FQGNSA. DNA for the CDR3: TGTGCCAGCAGCTCATCCGGGACTAGGTACGAGCAGTACTTC. Translating gives CASSSSGTRYEQYF. The full variable domain, completed using reference TRBV7-2 and TRBJ2-7, is GAGVSQSPSNKVTEKGKDVELRCDPISGHTALYWYRQSLGQGLEFLIYFQGNSAPDKSGLPSDRFSAERTGGSVSTLTIQRTQQEDSAVYLCASSSSGTRYEQYFGPGTRLTVT.

This clonotype was observed many times. This chain uses TRBV28 with TRBJ2-7; D remains unclear. Germline V gives CDR1 MDHEN, CDR2 SYDVKM. Trimming stripped 3 bases from V and 5 bases from J, with 11 bases between. CDR3 length: 13 amino acids. The CDR3 DNA reads TGTGCCAGCAGTTTGGCCAGTCTGGACGAGCAGTACTTC. This translates into CASSLASLDEQYF.

The chain carries TRBV5-6 and TRBJ2-1; no reliable D call. CDR1 is SGHDT, CDR2 YYEEEE, per germline. The CDR3 spans 11 residues. The V end was cut by 2 bases, the J end by 6 bases, with 3 bases between. This CDR3 reads CASSFTNEQFF. The CDR3 nucleotides are TGTGCCAGCAGCTTCACCAATGAGCAGTTCTTC.

Regarding this clonotype: A read error may explain this, as a much larger clone is one base away. This sequence joins TRBV11-3 and TRBJ2-7; D may match TRBD1 or TRBD2 (6 bases each). The germline CDR1 and CDR2 sequences are SGHNT and YENEEA. This CDR3 contains 13 residues. V shed 4 bases and J shed 6 bases, with 13 bases lying between them. CDR3 residues: CASSSGGGCEQYF. The DNA for the CDR3 is TGTGCCAGCAGCTCCGGGGGCGGGTGCGAGCAGTACTTC. Combining the CDR3 with reference TRBV11-3 and TRBJ2-7 gives the whole variable domain EAGVVQSPRYKIIEKKQPVAFWCNPISGHNTLYWYLQNLGQGPELLIRYENEEAVDDSQLPKDRFSAERLKGVDSTLKIQPAELGDSAVYLCASSSGGGCEQYFGPGTRLTVT.

The genes are TRBV5-1 and TRBJ1-6; D ambiguous. Deletions cut 6 bases from V and 5 bases from J, with 15 bases between. The CDR3 covers 15 residues. The germline V gene encodes CDR1 SGHRS and CDR2 YFSETQ. Here the CDR3 reads CASTEGNLDNSPLHF. CDR3 sequence (DNA): TGCGCCAGCACAGAGGGTAATCTCGATAATTCACCCCTCCACTTT.

V is TRBV14 and J is TRBJ2-7; TRBD1 agrees at 7 bases. The CDR3 is 16 amino acids. The V gene end was trimmed by 1 base and the J gene end by 0 bases; junction bases not matched to a gene: 6. CDR1 and CDR2 (germline): SGHDN, FVKESK. CDR3 protein: CASSQVDRSSSYEQYF. The DNA for the CDR3 is TGTGCCAGCAGCCAAGTGGACAGGTCAAGCTCCTACGAGCAGTACTTC.

In its sample, this clonotype was seen a few times. V usage is TRBV20-1 and J usage is TRBJ2-1; 8 bases fit TRBD2. Germline lookup yields CDR1 DFQATT and CDR2 SNEGSKA (reference sequence). The CDR3 runs to 17 residues. Germline trimming cut 3 bases from V and 6 bases from J; bases unmatched to any gene: 16. The CDR3 here is CSASLTGEREYGNEQFF. Here the CDR3 DNA reads TGCAGTGCTAGCCTTACTGGTGAGCGGGAGTATGGCAATGAGCAGTTCTTC.

The chain combines TRBV11-2 with TRBJ2-1; 10 bases match TRBD1. Germline V CDR1 and CDR2: SGHAT, FQNNGV. The CDR3 length is 12 residues. V was clipped by 4 bases and J by 15 bases; unmatched bases: 6. The CDR3 DNA follows: TGTGCCAGCAGCTCGACAGGGGGCGGTTGGTTCTTC. Translating it yields CASSSTGGGWFF.

This clonotype was seen repeatedly, ten times or more. CDR3 sequence (DNA): TGTGCCACCAGCAGAGATACAGGTGAAGCTTTCTTT. Amino acids: CATSRDTGEAFF. V is TRBV15 and J is TRBJ1-1; D possibly corresponds to TRBD1 (5 bases). CDR1 is LNHNV, CDR2 YYDKDF, per germline (reference sequence). This CDR3 region has 12 residues. Trimming left V 0 bases short and J 7 bases short, with 6 bases between.

This sequence joins TRBV19 and TRBJ1-5; weak D call: TRBD1 (6 bases). There are 13 residues in the CDR3. V was clipped by 3 bases and J by 7 bases, with 10 bases between them. Germline lookup yields CDR1 LNHDA and CDR2 SQIVND (reference sequence). CDR3 sequence (DNA): TGTGCCAGTAGTATGAGGGGGTGGCAGCCCCAGCATTTT. Amino acids: CASSMRGWQPQHF.

This clonotype was counted many times. The chain couples TRBV30 to TRBJ2-7; perhaps TRBD2 as D (5 bases). CDR1 and CDR2 (germline): GTSNPN, SVGIG (reference sequence). The CDR3 totals 12 residues. V gave up 5 bases and J gave up 4 bases, with 12 bases separating them. The CDR3 here is CAWGLDRYEQYF. The CDR3 DNA sequence: TGTGCCTGGGGACTGGACCGATACGAGCAGTACTTC.

There are many counts of this clonotype. The V call is TRBV29-1, the J call TRBJ2-7, with 10 bases matching TRBD2. The CDR3 contains 15 residues. The ends lost 7 bases at V and 0 bases at J; junction bases unmatched: 9. Germline V gene data show CDR1 as SQVTM and CDR2 as ANQGSEA. CDR3 amino acids: CSDITSGKSSYEQYF. CDR3 nucleotides: TGCAGCGACATTACTAGCGGGAAAAGCTCCTACGAGCAGTACTTC.

A word on this clonotype: No DNA is shown, since the ends of the CDR3 on it are uncertain; the CDR3 is the one TCRdb lists. This sequence joins TRBV2 and TRBJ1-1. The CDR3 is 18 residues long, ends included. CDR1 and CDR2 (germline): SNHLY, FYNNEI. The CDR3 spells CASTNQTSMYLCYTEAFF.

About this clonotype itself: A clone one base away is much larger, so this may be a read error. The chain recombines TRBV9 with TRBJ2-7, with a weak D call TRBD2 (6 bases). The CDR3 length is 15 residues. From germline, CDR1 is SGDLS and CDR2 YYNGEE. Trimming removed 4 bases at V and 0 bases at J, with 14 bases between. The DNA for the CDR3 is TGTGCCAGCAGCCCCCGGGATAGCGGCTCCTACGAGCAGTACTTC. As protein: CASSPRDSGSYEQYF.

This clonotype was detected only a few times. Germline and junction disagree at one end, which may indicate a read error. The chain links TRBV20-1 to TRBJ2-1, with 10 nucleotides matching TRBD2. Germline loops: CDR1 DFQATT, CDR2 SNEGSKA (reference sequence). CDR3 length: 14 amino acids. CDR3 loop: CSASRAGGPRGQVF. The CDR3 DNA is TGCAGTGCTAGCCGAGCGGGAGGGCCCCGGGGCCAAGTCTTC.

This clonotype was seen many times. Here the CDR3 reads CASSASSEGDRGTDTQYF. The DNA for the CDR3 is TGTGCCAGCAGTGCCTCCTCCGAGGGGGACAGGGGCACAGATACGCAGTATTTT. This chain uses TRBV6-1 with TRBJ2-3; 9 nucleotides agree with TRBD1. The germline CDR1 and CDR2 sequences are MNHNS and SASEGT. The CDR3 loop spans 18 amino acids. Losses at the gene ends were 4 bases for V and 1 base for J; bases not matched to a gene: 12.

The V call is TRBV28, the J call TRBJ1-1, with no clear D. This CDR3 spans 12 amino acids. The germline V and J ends were trimmed by 5 bases and 6 bases, with 10 bases remaining between them. Germline assignment: CDR1 MDHEN and CDR2 SYDVKM. CDR3 DNA sequence: TGTGCCAGCAGTCCCCCCCGTTCTGAAGCTTTCTTT. This translates into CASSPPRSEAFF.

This clonotype was seen ten or more times. A junction boundary mismatches the germline segment, possibly from a read error. The rearrangement joins TRBV27 to TRBJ2-5; D ambiguous. CDR3 length: 13 amino acids. Per germline, CDR1 MNHEY and CDR2 SMNVEV (reference sequence). CDR3 nucleotides: TGTGCCAGCAGCTTATCGGGCCAAGAGACCCAGTACTTC. It yields the protein CASSLSGQETQYF.

Note on this clonotype: Since a much larger clone is just one base distant, this may be a read error. CDR3 region: CACSLPQILNTEAFF. Here the CDR3 DNA reads TGTGCCTGCAGTCTACCACAGATCTTGAACACTGAAGCTTTCTTT. The J gene is TRBJ1-1, the V gene TRBV12-3 or TRBV12-4, with no clear D. The CDR3 contains 15 residues.

CDR3 coding DNA: TGCGCCAGCAGCTTGGGTGCCAGCGGGATGAATGAGCAGTTCTTC. Amino acid sequence: CASSLGASGMNEQFF. The V call is TRBV5-1, the J call TRBJ2-1, with 7 bases matching TRBD2. The J segment lost 7 bases and the V segment lost 0 bases, leaving 7 bases of the junction unmatched. Germline CDR1 and CDR2: SGHRS and YFSETQ. The CDR3 runs 15 residues. Full variable domain (outside the CDR3, taken from reference TRBV5-1 and TRBJ2-1): KAGVTQTPRYLIKTRGQQVTLSCSPISGHRSVSWYQQTPGQGLQFLFEYFSETQRNKGNFPGRFSGRQFSNSRSEMNVSTLELGDSALYLCASSLGASGMNEQFFGPGTRLTVL.

This clonotype was detected many times. This chain connects TRBV30 to TRBJ1-2; D is unresolved. CDR3 length: 12 amino acids. Trimming shortened V by 5 bases and J by 5 bases, and 12 bases separated the two germline ends. Germline-derived CDR1 and CDR2 are GTSNPN and SVGIG (reference sequence). The CDR3 DNA reads TGTGCCTGGGCCGAGGGAGGGTATGGCTACACCTTC. Translation gives CAWAEGGYGYTF.

There are a few counts of this clonotype. This chain links TRBV13 with TRBJ2-1, with 8 bases lining up with TRBD1. The CDR3 is 16 residues long. V shed 5 bases and J 1 base; nucleotides not matched to a gene: 7. Per germline, CDR1 PRHDT and CDR2 FYEKMQ (reference sequence). The CDR3 protein is CASSHTGGRSYNEQFF. The CDR3 DNA follows: TGTGCCAGCAGCCATACAGGGGGAAGGTCCTACAATGAGCAGTTCTTC.

This sequence joins TRBV5-1 and TRBJ2-1, with D possibly being TRBD1 (5 bases). The CDR3 has 16 residues. Germline assignment: CDR1 SGHRS and CDR2 YFSETQ. V gave up 4 bases and J gave up 5 bases, with 19 bases separating them. CDR3 region: CASSPLVGLGHNEQFF. In DNA form, the CDR3 reads TGCGCCAGCAGCCCTCTGGTGGGTTTGGGGCACAATGAGCAGTTCTTC.

This clonotype was detected ten times or more. V is TRBV6-5 and J is TRBJ2-5, with no clear D. Germline CDR1 reads MNHEY; CDR2 reads SVGAGI. The V end was cut by 2 bases, the J end by 3 bases, with 16 bases between. This CDR3 has 16 residues. DNA for the CDR3: TGTGCCAGCAGTTACCCCCAACTCGCTGGGGAAGAGACCCAGTACTTC. Protein: CASSYPQLAGEETQYF.

This clonotype was detected only a few times. V gene TRBV5-1 combines with J gene TRBJ1-6, with D unresolved. The CDR3 is 15 residues long. The germline V gene encodes CDR1 SGHRS and CDR2 YFSETQ. V was trimmed by 0 bases and J by 7 bases, leaving 11 bases between them. The CDR3 here is CASSLEPGDNSPLHF. CDR3 nucleotide sequence: TGCGCCAGCAGCTTGGAACCGGGAGACAATTCACCCCTCCACTTT.

V usage is TRBV12-3 or TRBV12-4 and J usage is TRBJ1-1, with D possibly matching TRBD1 (5 bases). The ends were cut back, 3 bases at V and 6 bases at J, with 11 bases in the middle. This CDR3 contains 13 residues. CDR3: CASSFSQGSEAFF. For the CDR3, the DNA is TGTGCCAGCAGTTTCTCCCAGGGTTCTGAAGCTTTCTTT.

There are a few counts of this clonotype. The J gene is TRBJ2-4, the V gene TRBV5-1; TRBD2 aligns across 7 bases. The CDR3 sequence is 17 residues long. The V and J ends lost 4 bases and 0 bases, in that order; junction bases with no gene match: 10. The germline V gene encodes CDR1 SGHRS and CDR2 YFSETQ. CDR3 nucleotides: TGCGCCAGCAGCCGGAAGGCGGGAGATCTAGCCAAAAACATTCAGTACTTC. Protein product: CASSRKAGDLAKNIQYF.

The chain joins TRBV7-6 to TRBJ2-7; 7 nucleotides agree with TRBD2. V was clipped by 5 bases and J by 1 base; unmatched bases: 8. The CDR3 contains 15 residues. CDR1 SGHVS and CDR2 FNYEAQ come from the germline V gene. CDR3 loop: CASSPFAGESYEQYF. DNA for the CDR3: TGTGCCAGCAGCCCCTTCGCGGGAGAGTCCTACGAGCAGTACTTC.